The clone carrying this T cell receptor (beta chain) appeared many times. Antigen unknown. The V and J ends lost 6 bases and 5 bases, in that order; junction bases with no gene match: 13. The CDR3 is made up of 17 amino acids. In germline, CDR1 is MNHNS, CDR2 SASEGT. One entry per CDR3 protein, called by TCRdb with MiXCR from the 5' RACE reads. The sample lists some 350,000 distinct CDR3 sequences, about 6% occurring once. The data derive from a study of T cells after yellow fever vaccination. On the study more broadly: Researchers used SMART-Seq v4 Ultra Low Input to prepare fractions that had low cell numbers. Study results and limitations: Abundant clonotypes from the bulk population could have been carried over as contaminants into FACS-sorted repertoires.

This receptor was obtained from a young man who received the YFV17D yellow fever vaccine. The starting material was PBMCs, obtained 5 days after the yellow fever booster vaccination. The rearrangement uses TRBV6-1 and TRBJ2-3; the match to TRBD1 covers 11 bases. The CDR3 coding sequence is TGTGCCAGCAGCCCCCGCGACGGACAGGGGGCTAGAGATACGCAGTATTTT. Amino acid sequence: CASSPRDGQGARDTQYF.